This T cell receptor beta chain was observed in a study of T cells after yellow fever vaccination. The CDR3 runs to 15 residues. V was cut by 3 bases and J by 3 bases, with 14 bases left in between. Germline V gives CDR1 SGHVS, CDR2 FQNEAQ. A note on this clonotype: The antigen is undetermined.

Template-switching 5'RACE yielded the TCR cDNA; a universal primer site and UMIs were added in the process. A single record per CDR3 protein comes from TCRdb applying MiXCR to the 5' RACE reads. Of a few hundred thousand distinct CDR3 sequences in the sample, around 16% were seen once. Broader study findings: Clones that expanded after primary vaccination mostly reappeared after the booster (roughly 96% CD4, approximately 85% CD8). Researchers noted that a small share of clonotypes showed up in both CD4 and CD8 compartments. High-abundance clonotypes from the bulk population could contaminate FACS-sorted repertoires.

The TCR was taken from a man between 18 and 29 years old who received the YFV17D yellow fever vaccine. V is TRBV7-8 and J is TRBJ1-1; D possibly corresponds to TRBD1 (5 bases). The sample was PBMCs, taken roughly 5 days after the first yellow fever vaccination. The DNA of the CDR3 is TGTGCCAGCAGCTTGTGGCAGGGAAGGGACACTGAAGCTTTCTTT. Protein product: CASSLWQGRDTEAFF.